This TCR beta chain originates from a study of blood T cell repertoires in COVID-19. On the study more broadly: Researchers got acute and convalescent COVID-19 samples from the United States, Italy and Spain.

Trimming removed 7 bases from V and 5 bases from J; junction bases left unmatched: 8. The germline V gene has CDR1 SNHLY and CDR2 FYNNEI. This CDR3 has 15 residues. Here immunoSEQ multiplex PCR was the method, and the copy in TCRdb shows in-frame clones only, minus some. The sample has 250,000 to 300,000 clones, around nine tenths seen once; the top ten hold around 10%. Sequenced sample: peripheral blood. The source of this sequence is a woman in her 30s with COVID-19, enrolled during active disease. This chain links TRBV2 with TRBJ1-4; TRBD1 matches 9 bases. The CDR3 sequence: CASTAGTGINEKLFF. The DNA for the CDR3 is TGTGCCAGCACCGCCGGGACAGGGATCAATGAAAAACTGTTTTTT.